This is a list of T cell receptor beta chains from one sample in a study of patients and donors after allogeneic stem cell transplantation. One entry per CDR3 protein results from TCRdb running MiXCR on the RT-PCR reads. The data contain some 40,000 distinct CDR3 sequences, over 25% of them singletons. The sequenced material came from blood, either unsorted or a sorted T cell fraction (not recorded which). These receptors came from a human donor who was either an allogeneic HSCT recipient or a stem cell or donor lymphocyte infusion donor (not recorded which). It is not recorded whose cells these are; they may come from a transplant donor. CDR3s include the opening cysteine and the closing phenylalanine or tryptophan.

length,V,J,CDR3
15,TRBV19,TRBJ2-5,CASSIRGQSQETQYF
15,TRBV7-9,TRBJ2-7,CASSLGLPLPYEQYF
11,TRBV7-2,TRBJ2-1,CASSLFYEQFF
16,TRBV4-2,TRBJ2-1,CASSQESIINGNEQFF
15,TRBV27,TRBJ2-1,CASSSSGSLVNEQFF
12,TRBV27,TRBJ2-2,CASSIGTGELFF
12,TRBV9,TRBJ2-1,CASSVGTNEQFF
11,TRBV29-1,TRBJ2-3,CSGFGPDTQYF
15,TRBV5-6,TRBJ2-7,CASRGVRESSYEQYF
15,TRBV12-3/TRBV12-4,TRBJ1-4,CASSYPWGLNEKLFF
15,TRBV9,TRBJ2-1,CASSSPREGQNEQFF
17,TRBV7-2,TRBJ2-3,CASSLAPGGPYTDTQYF
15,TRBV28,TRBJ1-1,CASSLLRVANTEAFF
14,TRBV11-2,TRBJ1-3,CASSLDLQGTTIYF
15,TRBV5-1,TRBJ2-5,CASRSAGTVIETQYF
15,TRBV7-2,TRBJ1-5,CASSLERGQNQPQHF
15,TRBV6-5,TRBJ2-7,CASSYSTGLAYEQYF
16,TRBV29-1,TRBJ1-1,CGVENGPGRWNTEAFF
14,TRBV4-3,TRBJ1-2,CASSPDRANYGYTF
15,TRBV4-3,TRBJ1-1,CASSQVLGLNTEAFF
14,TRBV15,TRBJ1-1,CATSRDPTGPPAFF
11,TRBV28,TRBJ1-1,CASSLNLEPFF
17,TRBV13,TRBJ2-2,CASSPRGHKSYAGELFF
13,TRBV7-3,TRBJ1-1,CASSFRPGVEAFF
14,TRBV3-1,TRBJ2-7,CASSQVSGGGEQYF
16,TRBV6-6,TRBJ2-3,CASRPGTMGRRDTQYF
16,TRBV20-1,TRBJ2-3,CSARVVLGARADTQYF
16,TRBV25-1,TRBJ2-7,CASSDGGVAGGYEQYF
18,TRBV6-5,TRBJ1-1,CASSFSAGTGAMNTEAFF
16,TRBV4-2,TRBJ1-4,CASSQDPRATNEKLFF
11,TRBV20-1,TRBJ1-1,CSADRPTEAFF
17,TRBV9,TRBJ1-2,CASSSSGERGRSYGYTF
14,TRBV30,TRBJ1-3,CAWSGSVNGNTIYF
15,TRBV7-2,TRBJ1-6,CASSLLGHLNSPLHF